This TCR beta chain was recorded in a study of immune characterization of retroperitoneal liposarcoma. The CDR3 spans 14 residues. J was trimmed by 13 bases and V by 5 bases; bases with no gene match: 14. Germline V gene lookup returns CDR1 MNHNS and CDR2 SASEGT. MiXCR, run by TCRdb on the PCR reads, gives a single entry per CDR3 protein. This sample has roughly 6,600 distinct CDR3 sequences, with roughly 31% found just once. The specimen sequenced was tumor tissue. This TCR was recovered from a female donor with retroperitoneal liposarcoma. V is TRBV6-1 and J is TRBJ2-4, with 7 bases lining up with TRBD2. The CDR3 reads CASSTRRGVGEQYF. The CDR3 DNA reads as TGTGCCAGCAGTACCCGCCGGGGGGTGGGGGAGCAGTACTTC.